The 4 T cell receptor beta chains below were found in one sample sequenced in a study of radiotherapy plus CTLA-4 blockade in lung cancer. Profiled with immunoSEQ multiplex PCR; TCRdb holds only in-frame clones, not every one. The table records approximately 83,000 clones, 60% to 85% of them present only once. Sequencing was performed on peripheral blood, taken from a patient treated with radiotherapy plus ipilimumab. The receptors come from a human donor with non-small cell lung cancer who had a partial response to radiotherapy plus ipilimumab. Some clones in this sample may be carry-over from other donors' samples.

This chain links TRBV28 with TRBJ2-1; TRBD2 aligns across 7 bases. After removal of 5 bases from V and 1 base from J, the junction contained 5 bases not matched to a gene. The V gene's germline CDR1 is MDHEN and CDR2 SYDVKM. The CDR3 sequence is 15 residues long. This CDR3 reads CASSLGLRSYNEQFF. CDR3 bases: TGTGCCAGCAGTCTGGGACTACGATCCTACAATGAGCAGTTCTTC.

This chain links TRBV5-1 with TRBJ1-2; no clear D. The CDR3 is 12 amino acids. Germline CDR1 is SGHRS and CDR2 is YFSETQ. Between the trimmed V and J ends, which lost 3 bases and 5 bases, there was a span of 8 bases. The CDR3 loop reads CASSSEGYGYTF. DNA for the CDR3: TGCGCCAGCAGCTCGGAGGGTTATGGCTACACCTTC. Based on the CDR3 plus reference TRBV5-1 and TRBJ1-2, the full variable domain is KAGVTQTPRYLIKTRGQQVTLSCSPISGHRSVSWYQQTPGQGLQFLFEYFSETQRNKGNFPGRFSGRQFSNSRSEMNVSTLELGDSALYLCASSSEGYGYTFGSGTRLTVV.

The V gene is TRBV6-6, the J gene TRBJ2-1; 8 nucleotides match TRBD2. V gave up 0 bases and J gave up 6 bases; unmatched junction bases: 4. The CDR3 is made up of 15 amino acids. Germline lookup yields CDR1 MNHNY and CDR2 SVGAGI (reference sequence). CDR3 DNA: TGTGCCAGCAGTTACTCCATAGCGGGATTCAATGAGCAGTTCTTC. Translating gives CASSYSIAGFNEQFF.

The V call is TRBV9, the J call TRBJ2-2; 7 bases fit TRBD1. Trimming cost V 1 base and J 1 base; bases outside gene matches: 4. This CDR3 spans 16 amino acids. Germline CDR1 reads SGDLS; CDR2 reads YYNGEE. The CDR3 protein is CASSVLNRGNTGELFF. In nucleotides, the CDR3 is TGTGCCAGCAGCGTACTAAACAGGGGGAACACCGGGGAGCTGTTTTTT.